Listed below are T cell receptor beta chains from one sample, sequenced in a study of blood T cell repertoires in COVID-19. Clones were sequenced by immunoSEQ multiplex PCR, and TCRdb holds only the in-frame ones, with some missing. This table holds 150,000 to 200,000 clones, about 85% found once. The sample comprised peripheral blood. These receptor sequences come from a woman older than 75 with acute or convalescent COVID-19. The CDR3 runs from the conserved cysteine through the conserved F or W. A D gene is named only where the DNA matches it firmly. A row's size may be missing; if present it is once, few, many or a size class.

J gene: TRBJ1-1; clone size: NA; D gene: NA; V gene: TRBV6-5; CDR3 length: 12; CDR3 DNA: TGTGCCAGCAGCGATAGCGGGCCCGAAGCTTTCTTT; CDR3 protein: CASSDSGPEAFF
J gene: TRBJ2-5; clone size: NA; D gene: NA; V gene: TRBV7-9; CDR3 length: 13; CDR3 DNA: TGTGCCAGCAGCCCGCGAGGGAGGGAGACCCAGTACTTC; CDR3 protein: CASSPRGRETQYF
J gene: TRBJ1-6; clone size: NA; D gene: TRBD1; V gene: TRBV2; CDR3 length: 14; CDR3 DNA: TGTGCCAGTGGGGACAGGGACTATAATTCACCCCTCCACTTT; CDR3 protein: CASGDRDYNSPLHF
J gene: TRBJ1-1; clone size: NA; D gene: TRBD1; V gene: TRBV5-4; CDR3 length: 15; CDR3 DNA: TGTGCCAGCAGCTTGGTGGGACAGGGGAGGACTGAAGCTTTCTTT; CDR3 protein: CASSLVGQGRTEAFF
J gene: TRBJ1-3; clone size: NA; D gene: NA; V gene: TRBV6-6; CDR3 length: 15; CDR3 DNA: TGTGCCAGCAGTCCGACAGGCCCCTCTGGAAACACCATATATTTT; CDR3 protein: CASSPTGPSGNTIYF
J gene: TRBJ2-3; clone size: NA; D gene: NA; V gene: TRBV11-2; CDR3 length: 17; CDR3 DNA: TGTGCCAGCAGCTTAGATCGGGCTACTAGAATGACAGATACGCAGTATTTT; CDR3 protein: CASSLDRATRMTDTQYF
J gene: TRBJ1-4; clone size: NA; D gene: NA; V gene: TRBV20-1; CDR3 length: 14; CDR3 DNA: TGCAGTGCCAGTCACGACAGTTATAATGAAAAACTGTTTTTT; CDR3 protein: CSASHDSYNEKLFF
J gene: TRBJ2-1; clone size: NA; D gene: TRBD1; V gene: TRBV19; CDR3 length: 15; CDR3 DNA: TGTGCCAGTAGTATGCCGACAGGGCGTTTGGGTGAGCAGTTCTTC; CDR3 protein: CASSMPTGRLGEQFF
J gene: TRBJ2-3; clone size: NA; D gene: NA; V gene: TRBV3-1/TRBV3-2; CDR3 length: 12; CDR3 DNA: TGTGCATTTTCCAGGGGTGCAGATACGCAGTATTTT; CDR3 protein: CAFSRGADTQYF
J gene: TRBJ2-7; clone size: many; D gene: NA; V gene: TRBV6-2/TRBV6-3; CDR3 length: 15; CDR3 DNA: TGTGCCAGCAGTTACCCGTGGGGGCGCTCCTACGAGCAGTACTTC; CDR3 protein: CASSYPWGRSYEQYF
J gene: TRBJ2-6; clone size: NA; D gene: NA; V gene: TRBV9; CDR3 length: 15; CDR3 DNA: TGTGCCAGCAGCGTCAGTAGGCGGGGGGCCAACGTCCTGACTTTC; CDR3 protein: CASSVSRRGANVLTF
J gene: TRBJ2-6; clone size: NA; D gene: TRBD2; V gene: TRBV4-3; CDR3 length: 19; CDR3 DNA: TGCGCCAGCAGCCAAGATCTTTTAGCGGGGGCTGCTGGGGCCAACGTCCTGACTTTC; CDR3 protein: CASSQDLLAGAAGANVLTF
J gene: TRBJ1-4; clone size: NA; D gene: TRBD1; V gene: TRBV5-6; CDR3 length: 15; CDR3 DNA: TGTGCCAGCAGCACGGTGACAGGGGGTGCTGAAAAACTGTTTTTT; CDR3 protein: CASSTVTGGAEKLFF
J gene: TRBJ1-2; clone size: NA; D gene: TRBD1; V gene: TRBV7-9; CDR3 length: 13; CDR3 DNA: TGTGCCAGCAGCATGGGACAGATCTATGGCTACACCTTC; CDR3 protein: CASSMGQIYGYTF
J gene: TRBJ2-5; clone size: NA; D gene: NA; V gene: TRBV20-1; CDR3 length: 10; CDR3 DNA: TGCAGTTGTGTCGAAGAGACCCAGTACTTC; CDR3 protein: CSCVEETQYF
J gene: TRBJ1-2; clone size: NA; D gene: TRBD1; V gene: TRBV27; CDR3 length: 15; CDR3 DNA: TGTGCCAGCAGCCGGAATTTACAGGGGGCCGGTGGCTACACCTTC; CDR3 protein: CASSRNLQGAGGYTF
J gene: TRBJ2-3; clone size: NA; D gene: TRBD1; V gene: TRBV5-4; CDR3 length: 16; CDR3 DNA: TGTGCCAGCAGCCCCTATCGACAGGGAGGCACAGATACGCAGTATTTT; CDR3 protein: CASSPYRQGGTDTQYF
J gene: TRBJ2-1; clone size: once; D gene: NA; V gene: TRBV2; CDR3 length: 12; CDR3 DNA: TGTGCCAGCAGTGAGTATCGGAATGAGCAGTTCTTC; CDR3 protein: CASSEYRNEQFF
J gene: TRBJ1-5; clone size: NA; D gene: NA; V gene: TRBV6-5; CDR3 length: 15; CDR3 DNA: TGTGCCAGCAGTTACTCGAGGCAGCTCTATCAGCCCCAGCATTTT; CDR3 protein: CASSYSRQLYQPQHF
J gene: TRBJ1-2; clone size: once; D gene: TRBD1; V gene: TRBV5-4; CDR3 length: 13; CDR3 DNA: TGTGCCAGCAGCCCCTGGACAGGGGTGGGCTACACCTTC; CDR3 protein: CASSPWTGVGYTF
J gene: TRBJ2-7; clone size: NA; D gene: NA; V gene: TRBV29-1; CDR3 length: 11; CDR3 DNA: TGCAGCGTTGGTTCCGGCTACGAGCAGTACTTC; CDR3 protein: CSVGSGYEQYF
J gene: TRBJ1-6; clone size: few; D gene: NA; V gene: TRBV6-1; CDR3 length: 18; CDR3 DNA: TGTGCCAGCAGTGAATGGGACTCAAGGAGCTCCTATAATTCACCCCTCCACTTT; CDR3 protein: CASSEWDSRSSYNSPLHF
J gene: TRBJ1-1; clone size: NA; D gene: NA; V gene: TRBV19; CDR3 length: 16; CDR3 DNA: TGTGCCAGTAGTATAGCGTTAACAGGGATATGGACTGAAGCTTTCTTT; CDR3 protein: CASSIALTGIWTEAFF
J gene: TRBJ1-1; clone size: NA; D gene: TRBD1; V gene: TRBV30; CDR3 length: 13; CDR3 DNA: TGTGCCTGGAGGGTCGACAGGGCCACTGAAGCTTTCTTT; CDR3 protein: CAWRVDRATEAFF
J gene: TRBJ2-5; clone size: NA; D gene: TRBD2; V gene: TRBV7-3; CDR3 length: 14; CDR3 DNA: TGTGCCAGCAGCCCTAGCGGGGGGCCGGGGGCCCAGTACTTC; CDR3 protein: CASSPSGGPGAQYF
J gene: TRBJ2-7; clone size: NA; D gene: TRBD1; V gene: TRBV10-3; CDR3 length: 15; CDR3 DNA: TGTGCCATCAGTTCGGGACAGGGGTCCCCAAACGAGCAGTACTTC; CDR3 protein: CAISSGQGSPNEQYF
J gene: TRBJ2-1; clone size: NA; D gene: NA; V gene: TRBV3-1/TRBV3-2; CDR3 length: 14; CDR3 DNA: TGTGCCAGCAGCTTCTATGGGAGCAAAGATGAGCAGTTCTTC; CDR3 protein: CASSFYGSKDEQFF
J gene: TRBJ1-5; clone size: once; D gene: NA; V gene: TRBV4-3; CDR3 length: 15; CDR3 DNA: TGCGCCAGCAGCCAAGATGGGGGCAGTGGGAGGCCCCAGCATTTT; CDR3 protein: CASSQDGGSGRPQHF
J gene: TRBJ1-2; clone size: NA; D gene: TRBD1; V gene: TRBV6-5; CDR3 length: 15; CDR3 DNA: TGTGCCAGCAGTACCGGGGACAGGGGGTTTTATGGCTACACCTTC; CDR3 protein: CASSTGDRGFYGYTF
J gene: TRBJ1-1; clone size: NA; D gene: NA; V gene: TRBV10-1; CDR3 length: 13; CDR3 DNA: TGCGCCAGCAGTGAGTCGGGGAGAACTGAAGCTTTCTTT; CDR3 protein: CASSESGRTEAFF